This T cell receptor (beta chain) appears in the sequencing data of a study of blood T cell repertoires in COVID-19. V was shortened by 0 bases and J by 2 bases, with 10 bases between the two germline ends. This CDR3 region has 15 residues. Germline-derived CDR1 and CDR2 are SGHRS and YFSETQ. Profiled with immunoSEQ multiplex PCR; TCRdb holds only in-frame clones, not every one. The sample comprises 60,000 to 95,000 clones, approximately 88% of which are singletons, and 5% to 7.5% rests with the top ten. This clone occurred once. The chain recombines TRBV5-1 with TRBJ2-3; no definite D call. The clonotype comes from a woman in her forties or fifties with acute or convalescent COVID-19. Sequenced: peripheral blood. This CDR3 reads CASSLGDFYTDTQYF. CDR3 bases: TGCGCCAGCAGCTTGGGTGACTTCTACACAGATACGCAGTATTTT.